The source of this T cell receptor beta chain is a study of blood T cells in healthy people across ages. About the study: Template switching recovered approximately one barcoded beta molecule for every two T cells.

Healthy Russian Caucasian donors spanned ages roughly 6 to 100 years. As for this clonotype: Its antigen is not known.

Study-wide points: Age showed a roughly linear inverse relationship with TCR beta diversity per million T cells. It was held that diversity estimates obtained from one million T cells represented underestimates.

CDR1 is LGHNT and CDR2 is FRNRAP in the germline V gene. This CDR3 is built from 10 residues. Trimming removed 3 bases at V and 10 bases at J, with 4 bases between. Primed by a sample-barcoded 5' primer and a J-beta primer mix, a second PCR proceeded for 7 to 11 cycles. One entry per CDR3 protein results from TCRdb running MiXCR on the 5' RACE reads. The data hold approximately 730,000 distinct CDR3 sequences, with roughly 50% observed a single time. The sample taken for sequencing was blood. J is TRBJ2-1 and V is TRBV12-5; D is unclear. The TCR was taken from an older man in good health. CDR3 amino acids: CASGFPEQFF. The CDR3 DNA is TGTGCTAGTGGTTTTCCCGAGCAGTTCTTC.